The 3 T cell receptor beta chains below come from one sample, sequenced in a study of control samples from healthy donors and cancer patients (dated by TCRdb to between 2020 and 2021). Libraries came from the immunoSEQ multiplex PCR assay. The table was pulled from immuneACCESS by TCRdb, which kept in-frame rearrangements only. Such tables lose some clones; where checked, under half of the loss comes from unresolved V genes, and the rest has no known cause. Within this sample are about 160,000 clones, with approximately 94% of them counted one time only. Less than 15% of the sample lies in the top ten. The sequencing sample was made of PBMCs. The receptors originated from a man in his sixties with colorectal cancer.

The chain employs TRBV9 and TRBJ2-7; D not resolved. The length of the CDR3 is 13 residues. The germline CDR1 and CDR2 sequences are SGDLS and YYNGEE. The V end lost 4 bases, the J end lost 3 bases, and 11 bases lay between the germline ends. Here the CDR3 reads CASSPPGDYEQYF. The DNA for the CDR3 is TGTGCCAGCAGCCCCCCTGGCGACTACGAGCAGTACTTC.

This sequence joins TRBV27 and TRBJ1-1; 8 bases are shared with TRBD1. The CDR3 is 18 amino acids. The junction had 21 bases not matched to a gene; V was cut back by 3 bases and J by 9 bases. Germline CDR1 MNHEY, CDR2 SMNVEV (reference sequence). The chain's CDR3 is CASSFRRTGIPPGPQAFF. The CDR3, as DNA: TGTGCCAGCAGTTTTCGTCGGACAGGGATCCCTCCCGGACCTCAAGCTTTCTTT.

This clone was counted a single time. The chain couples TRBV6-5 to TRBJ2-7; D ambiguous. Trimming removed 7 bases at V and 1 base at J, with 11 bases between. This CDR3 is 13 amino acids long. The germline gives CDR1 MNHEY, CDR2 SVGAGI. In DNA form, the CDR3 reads TGTGCCAGCACAGCTCGCTGGTCCTACGAGCAGTACTTC. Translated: CASTARWSYEQYF.